The 23 T cell receptor beta chains listed next were all sequenced from one sample in a study of blood T cells in healthy people across ages. With a J-beta primer mix and a sample-barcoded 5' primer, a second PCR ran about 7 to 12 cycles. One entry per CDR3 protein, called by TCRdb with MiXCR from the 5' RACE reads. The table includes fewer than 2 million distinct CDR3 sequences, around 42% detected once. Sequencing input: blood. Source of these receptors: a human donor in good health.

The chain carries TRBV3-1 and TRBJ1-5; tentative D call: TRBD1 (5 bases). There are 16 residues in the CDR3. Germline V gene lookup returns CDR1 LGHDT and CDR2 YNNKEL (reference sequence). V was shortened by 5 bases and J by 11 bases, with 25 bases between the two germline ends. The CDR3 bases are TGTGCCAGCAGCTCCCCAATACCGGGACTAGCAAAGACCCAGCATTTT. This sequence encodes CASSSPIPGLAKTQHF.

The chain carries TRBV2 and TRBJ2-7; possible D gene TRBD2, 6 bases. The CDR3 has 14 amino acids. V was trimmed by 5 bases and J by 0 bases, leaving 11 bases between them. CDR1 is SNHLY and CDR2 is FYNNEI in the germline V gene. The CDR3 region has the DNA TGTGCCAGCAGTTCCTTCGGGAGCTCCTACGAGCAGTACTTC. Translating it yields CASSSFGSSYEQYF.

This clonotype was picked up a small number of times. The genes are TRBV19 and TRBJ2-5; possible D gene TRBD2, 5 bases. V lost 4 bases and J lost 1, with 10 bases in between. The CDR3 consists of 14 residues. Germline CDR1 LNHDA, CDR2 SQIVND (reference sequence). This CDR3 is CASSKRQTQETQYF. The CDR3 region has the DNA TGTGCCAGTAGTAAGCGGCAGACCCAAGAGACCCAGTACTTC.

This rearrangement joins TRBV6-1 to TRBJ2-5; 13 bases fit TRBD2. Trimming removed 6 bases from V and 4 bases from J; junction bases left unmatched: 2. CDR1 and CDR2 from the germline V gene are MNHNS and SASEGT. The CDR3 sequence is 14 residues long. CDR3: CASRWTSGGETQYF. CDR3 bases: TGTGCCAGCAGATGGACTAGCGGGGGAGAGACCCAGTACTTC.

This clonotype has only a few counts. The CDR3 loop reads CASSLAIAYEQYF. For the CDR3, the DNA is TGTGCCAGCAGCTTAGCGATCGCTTACGAGCAGTACTTC. The rearrangement uses TRBV7-8 and TRBJ2-7; D remains ambiguous. Germline V gives CDR1 SGHVS, CDR2 FQNEAQ. CDR3 size: 13 residues. V was pared by 0 bases and J by 4 bases, with 7 bases between.

As concerns this clonotype: Since a much larger clone is just one base distant, this may be a read error. J is TRBJ2-1 and V is TRBV29-1; D gene ambiguous. V lost 4 bases and J 13 bases, leaving 14 bases between the germline ends. The CDR3 covers 11 residues. Germline V CDR1 and CDR2: SQVTM, ANQGSEA. CDR3 bases: TGCAGCGTTGGAACCTCTGTCACCCAGTTCTTC. This codes for CSVGTSVTQFF.

This clonotype has just a few counts. This sequence joins TRBV29-1 and TRBJ2-1; D not resolved. The CDR3 covers 12 residues. V shed 4 bases and J shed 5 bases, with 9 bases lying between them. Germline CDR1 reads SQVTM; CDR2 reads ANQGSEA. The CDR3 protein is CSVGAGDNEQFF. The CDR3 nucleotides read TGCAGCGTTGGAGCCGGAGACAATGAGCAGTTCTTC.

This clonotype was detected a few times. The chain recombines TRBV6-6 with TRBJ1-1; 9 bases fit TRBD1. J gave up 8 bases and V 2 bases, and 3 bases lay outside the gene matches. The CDR3 spans 13 residues. Germline lookup yields CDR1 MNHNY and CDR2 SVGAGI (reference sequence). CDR3: CASSYDGQGEAFF. The CDR3 DNA reads as TGTGCCAGCAGTTACGACGGACAGGGGGAAGCTTTCTTT.

The rearrangement uses TRBV18 and TRBJ2-3; TRBD2 matches 8 bases. V gave up 3 bases and J gave up 1 base; unmatched junction bases: 6. Germline loops: CDR1 KGHSH, CDR2 LQKENI. The CDR3 is made up of 16 amino acids. The CDR3 bases are TGTGCCAGCTCACCCCTGGGTAGCGGGGGCACAGATACGCAGTATTTT. It encodes CASSPLGSGGTDTQYF.

A few counts support this clonotype. The chain couples TRBV12-3 or TRBV12-4 to TRBJ1-2; 9 bases align to TRBD1. V trimming: 5 bases; J trimming: 11 bases; junction bases outside the gene matches: 6. The CDR3 length is 12 residues. Here the CDR3 DNA reads TGTGCCAGCAGTCCAGGACAGGGGCCTTACACCTTC. It specifies CASSPGQGPYTF.

The chain combines TRBV29-1 with TRBJ2-5; the D gene could be TRBD1 or TRBD2 (6 bases each). The assigned J gene may be wrong: the sequence end matches TRBJ2-7 better. Per germline, CDR1 SQVTM and CDR2 ANQGSEA. The CDR3 extends over 14 amino acids. The CDR3 spells CSVRGEGGSYEQYF. The CDR3 DNA is TGCAGCGTCCGAGGAGAGGGGGGCTCCTACGAGCAGTACTTC.

Only a few counts were recorded for this clonotype. V and J are TRBV28 and TRBJ1-5, with 7 bases matching TRBD1. The ends lost 8 bases at V and 2 bases at J; junction bases unmatched: 6. The CDR3 has 14 amino acids. CDR1 and CDR2 from the germline V gene are MDHEN and SYDVKM. CDR3 region: CASWGQRGNQPQHF. DNA for the CDR3: TGTGCCAGCTGGGGACAGAGGGGCAATCAGCCCCAGCATTTT.

The V and J genes are TRBV19 and TRBJ2-7, with TRBD2 as a possible D gene (5 bases). With 1 base removed from V and 2 bases from J, the gap between germline ends came to 9 bases. Per the germline V gene, CDR1 is LNHDA and CDR2 is SQIVND (reference sequence). The CDR3 extends over 14 amino acids. The chain's CDR3 is CASSIGGETYEQYF. As DNA, the CDR3 is TGTGCCAGTAGTATAGGGGGAGAAACCTACGAGCAGTACTTC.

The V and J genes are TRBV7-8 and TRBJ2-3; D is perhaps TRBD1 (6 bases). The CDR3 runs to 15 residues. Germline V gene data show CDR1 as SGHVS and CDR2 as FQNEAQ. Between the trimmed V and J ends, which lost 4 bases and 4 bases, there was a span of 15 bases. CDR3 nucleotides: TGTGCCAGCAGCTCGGATACAGGGACCGCAGATACGCAGTATTTT. Translation: CASSSDTGTADTQYF.

V and J are TRBV12-3 or TRBV12-4 and TRBJ2-7, with 10 bases lining up with TRBD1. The ends lost 1 base at V and 2 bases at J; junction bases unmatched: 5. The CDR3 is 16 amino acids. The CDR3 nucleotides read TGTGCCAGCAGTTTAGAGGGACAGGGGCCAACCTACGAGCAGTACTTC. Translated: CASSLEGQGPTYEQYF.

This clonotype was seen a few times. The chain employs TRBV7-2 and TRBJ2-3; D not certain. CDR1 SGHTA and CDR2 FQGNSA come from the germline V gene. Trimming removed 2 bases from V and 0 bases from J, with 12 bases in between. This CDR3 region has 16 residues. CDR3 protein: CASSLMSVTSTDTQYF. CDR3 nucleotides: TGTGCCAGCAGCTTAATGTCGGTCACTAGCACAGATACGCAGTATTTT.

J is TRBJ2-3 and V is TRBV5-6, with 12 bases that match TRBD2. Germline CDR1 reads SGHDT; CDR2 reads YYEEEE. The CDR3 loop spans 18 amino acids. V lost 4 bases to trimming and J lost 0 bases; unmatched junction nucleotides: 9. CDR3 bases: TGTGCCAGCAGCCTGCAGACTAGCGGGGGAACTAGCACAGATACGCAGTATTTT. Translation: CASSLQTSGGTSTDTQYF.

The gene calls are TRBV11-1 and TRBJ2-1; the D is unclear. The germline V and J ends were trimmed by 4 bases and 5 bases, with 9 bases remaining between them. The CDR3 spans 13 residues. Germline lookup yields CDR1 SGHAT and CDR2 FQDESV (reference sequence). The CDR3 DNA is TGTGCCAGCAGCTCGCTCATTCACAATGAGCAGTTCTTC. Translating gives CASSSLIHNEQFF.

The sample holds a few counts of this clonotype. The chain employs TRBV12-3 or TRBV12-4 and TRBJ2-4; D gene uncertain. The closer fit of TRBJ2-7 to the DNA end suggests the J call may be wrong. The CDR3 sequence is 12 residues long. The DNA of the CDR3 is TGTGCCAGCAGTCCACACGGAAACGAGCAGTACTTC. Amino acid sequence: CASSPHGNEQYF.

The chain uses TRBV5-1 and TRBJ2-5; D not certain. This CDR3 is 14 amino acids long. The germline V and J ends were trimmed by 2 bases and 1 base, with 9 bases remaining between them. Germline V CDR1 and CDR2: SGHRS, YFSETQ. The CDR3 DNA reads as TGCGCCAGCAGCTTTGGTTCTATCCAAGAGACCCAGTACTTC. Translation gives CASSFGSIQETQYF.

This clonotype was found a few times. V usage is TRBV7-9 and J usage is TRBJ2-5; TRBD1 agrees at 8 bases. Looked up from germline, CDR1 is SEHNR and CDR2 is FQNEAQ (reference sequence). The ends lost 1 base at V and 1 base at J; junction bases unmatched: 2. The CDR3 runs 15 residues. CDR3 protein: CASSLGTGTQETQYF. The DNA for the CDR3 is TGTGCCAGCAGCTTAGGGACAGGGACCCAAGAGACCCAGTACTTC.

In its sample, this clonotype was seen a few times. The rearrangement links TRBV5-1 to TRBJ2-3; no reliable D call. The V end was cut by 4 bases, the J end by 4 bases, with 13 bases between. The CDR3 extends over 14 amino acids. Per the germline V gene, CDR1 is SGHRS and CDR2 is YFSETQ. CDR3 nucleotide sequence: TGCGCCAGCAGCCTGAACCAACTCTCAGATACGCAGTATTTT. Its translation: CASSLNQLSDTQYF.

This clonotype was counted between two and nine times. V gene TRBV20-1 combines with J gene TRBJ2-4; D might be TRBD1 or TRBD2, each matching 5 bases. This CDR3 has 14 residues. The ends were cut back, 5 bases at V and 6 bases at J, with 17 bases in the middle. CDR1 and CDR2 from the germline V gene are DFQATT and SNEGSKA (reference sequence). The CDR3 DNA follows: TGCAGTGCTCCCGGGACCCCGTCAAGAAACATTCAGTACTTC. This sequence encodes CSAPGTPSRNIQYF.